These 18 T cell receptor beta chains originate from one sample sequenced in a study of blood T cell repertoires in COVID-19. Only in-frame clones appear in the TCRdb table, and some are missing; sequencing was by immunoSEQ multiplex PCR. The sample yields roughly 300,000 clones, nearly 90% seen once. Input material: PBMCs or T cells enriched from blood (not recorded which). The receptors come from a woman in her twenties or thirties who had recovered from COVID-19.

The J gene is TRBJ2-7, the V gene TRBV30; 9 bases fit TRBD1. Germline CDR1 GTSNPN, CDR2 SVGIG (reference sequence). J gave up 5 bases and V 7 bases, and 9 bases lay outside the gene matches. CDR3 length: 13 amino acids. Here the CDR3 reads CASPDRGPHEQYF. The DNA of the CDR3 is TGTGCCTCCCCGGACAGGGGCCCCCACGAGCAGTACTTC.

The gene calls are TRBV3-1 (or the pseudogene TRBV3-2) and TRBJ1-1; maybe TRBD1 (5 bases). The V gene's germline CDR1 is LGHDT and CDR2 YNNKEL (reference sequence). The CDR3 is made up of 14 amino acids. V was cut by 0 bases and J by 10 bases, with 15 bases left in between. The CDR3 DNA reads TGTGCCAGCAGCCAAGAGAGCCGGGGGAGAGGAGCTTTCTTT. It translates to CASSQESRGRGAFF.

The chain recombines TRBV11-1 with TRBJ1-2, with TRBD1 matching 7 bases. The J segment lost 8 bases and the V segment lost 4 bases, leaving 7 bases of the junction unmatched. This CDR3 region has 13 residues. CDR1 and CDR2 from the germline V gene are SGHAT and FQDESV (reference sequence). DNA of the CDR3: TGTGCCAGCAGCTCGCCGACAGGGCAGGGCTACACCTTC. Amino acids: CASSSPTGQGYTF.

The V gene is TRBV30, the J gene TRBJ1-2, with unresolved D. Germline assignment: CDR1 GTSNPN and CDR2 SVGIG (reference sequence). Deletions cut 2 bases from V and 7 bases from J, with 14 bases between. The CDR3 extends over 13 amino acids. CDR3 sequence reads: CAWSRTPLGGYTF. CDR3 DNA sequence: TGTGCCTGGAGTCGGACTCCATTGGGTGGCTACACCTTC.

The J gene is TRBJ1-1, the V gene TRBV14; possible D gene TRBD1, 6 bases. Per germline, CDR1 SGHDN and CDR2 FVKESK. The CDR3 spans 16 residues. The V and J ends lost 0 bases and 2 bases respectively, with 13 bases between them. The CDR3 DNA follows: TGTGCCAGCAGCCAAGATTCAAGACAGGAAAACACTGAAGCTTTCTTT. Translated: CASSQDSRQENTEAFF.

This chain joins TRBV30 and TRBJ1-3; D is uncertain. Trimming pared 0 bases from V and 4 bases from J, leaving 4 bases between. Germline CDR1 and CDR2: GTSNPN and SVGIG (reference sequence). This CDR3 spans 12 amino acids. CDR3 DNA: TGTGCCTGGAGTGTACAAGGAAACACCATATATTTT. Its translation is CAWSVQGNTIYF. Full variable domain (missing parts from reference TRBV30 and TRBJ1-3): SQTIHQWPATLVQPVGSPLSLECTVEGTSNPNLYWYRQAAGRGLQLLFYSVGIGQISSEVPQNLSASRPQDRQFILSSKKLLLSDSGFYLCAWSVQGNTIYFGEGSWLTVV.

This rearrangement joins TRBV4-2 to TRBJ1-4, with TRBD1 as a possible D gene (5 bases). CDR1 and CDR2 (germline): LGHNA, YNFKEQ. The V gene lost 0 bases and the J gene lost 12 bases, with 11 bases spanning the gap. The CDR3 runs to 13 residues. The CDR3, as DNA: TGTGCCAGCAGCCAAGAGGGGAGGGGACAACTGTTTTTT. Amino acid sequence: CASSQEGRGQLFF.

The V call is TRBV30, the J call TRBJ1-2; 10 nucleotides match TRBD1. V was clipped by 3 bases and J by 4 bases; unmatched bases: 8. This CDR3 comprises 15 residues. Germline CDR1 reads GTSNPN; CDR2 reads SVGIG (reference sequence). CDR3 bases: TGTGCCTGGAGCGACCAAGGGACAGGGGCCTATGGCTACACCTTC. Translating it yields CAWSDQGTGAYGYTF.

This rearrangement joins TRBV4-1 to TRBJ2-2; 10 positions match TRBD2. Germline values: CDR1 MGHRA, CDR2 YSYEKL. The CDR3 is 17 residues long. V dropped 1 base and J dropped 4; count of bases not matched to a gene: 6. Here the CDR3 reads CASSQVLAGIATGELFF. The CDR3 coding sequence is TGCGCCAGCAGCCAAGTACTAGCGGGGATAGCCACCGGGGAGCTGTTTTTT.

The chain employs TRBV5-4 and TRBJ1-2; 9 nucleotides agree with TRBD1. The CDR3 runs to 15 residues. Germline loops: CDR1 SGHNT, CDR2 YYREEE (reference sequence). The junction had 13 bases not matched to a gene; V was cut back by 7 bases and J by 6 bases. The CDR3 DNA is TGTGCCAGCTATGGGACAGGGACTGGTTCGGATGGCTACACCTTC. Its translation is CASYGTGTGSDGYTF.

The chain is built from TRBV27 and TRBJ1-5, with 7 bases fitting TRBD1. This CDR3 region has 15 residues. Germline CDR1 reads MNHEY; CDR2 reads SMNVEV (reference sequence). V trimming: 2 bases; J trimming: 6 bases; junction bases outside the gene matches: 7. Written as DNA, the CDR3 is TGTGCCAGCAGTTTACTGCAGGGGGTAGGTCAGCCCCAGCATTTT. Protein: CASSLLQGVGQPQHF.

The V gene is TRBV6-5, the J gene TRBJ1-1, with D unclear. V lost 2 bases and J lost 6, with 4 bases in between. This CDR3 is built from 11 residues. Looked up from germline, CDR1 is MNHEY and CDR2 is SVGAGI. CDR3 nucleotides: TGTGCCAGCAGTTACGGCCCTGAAGCTTTCTTT. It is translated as CASSYGPEAFF.

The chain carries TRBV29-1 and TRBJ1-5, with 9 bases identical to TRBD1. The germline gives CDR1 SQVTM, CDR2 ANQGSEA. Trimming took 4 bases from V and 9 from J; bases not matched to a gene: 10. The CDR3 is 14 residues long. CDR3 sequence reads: CSVGDRALGSPQHF. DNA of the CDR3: TGCAGCGTTGGGGACAGGGCCCTCGGATCGCCCCAGCATTTT.

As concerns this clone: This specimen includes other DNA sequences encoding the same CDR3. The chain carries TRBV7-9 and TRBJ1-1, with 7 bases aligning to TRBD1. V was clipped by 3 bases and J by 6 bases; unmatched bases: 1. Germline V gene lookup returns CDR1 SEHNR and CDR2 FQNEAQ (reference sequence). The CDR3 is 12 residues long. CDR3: CASSLTGSEAFF. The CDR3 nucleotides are TGTGCCAGCAGCTTGACAGGGTCTGAAGCTTTCTTT.

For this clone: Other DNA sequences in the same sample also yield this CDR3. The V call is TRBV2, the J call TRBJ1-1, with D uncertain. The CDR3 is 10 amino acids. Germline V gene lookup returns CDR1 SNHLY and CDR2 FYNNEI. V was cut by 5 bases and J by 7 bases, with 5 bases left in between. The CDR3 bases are TGTGCCAGCAGTTCGGGTGAAGCTTTCTTT. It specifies CASSSGEAFF.

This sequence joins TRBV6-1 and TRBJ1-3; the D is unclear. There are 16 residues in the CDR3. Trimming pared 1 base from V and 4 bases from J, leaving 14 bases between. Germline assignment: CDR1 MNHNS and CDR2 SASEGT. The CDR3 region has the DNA TGTGCCAGCAGTGAAGAAATGAGGGTTGCAGGAAACACCATATATTTT. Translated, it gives CASSEEMRVAGNTIYF.

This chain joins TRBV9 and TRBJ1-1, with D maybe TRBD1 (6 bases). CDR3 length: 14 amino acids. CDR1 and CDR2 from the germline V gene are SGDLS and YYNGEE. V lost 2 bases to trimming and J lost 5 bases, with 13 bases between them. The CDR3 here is CASSVRTVRTEAFF. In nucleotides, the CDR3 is TGTGCCAGCAGCGTCCGGACAGTAAGGACTGAAGCTTTCTTT.

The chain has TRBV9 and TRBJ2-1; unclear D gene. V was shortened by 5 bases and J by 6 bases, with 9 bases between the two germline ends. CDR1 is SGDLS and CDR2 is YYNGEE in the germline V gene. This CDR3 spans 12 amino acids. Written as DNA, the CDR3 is TGTGCCAGCAGTATGACACCCAATGAGCAGTTCTTC. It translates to CASSMTPNEQFF.